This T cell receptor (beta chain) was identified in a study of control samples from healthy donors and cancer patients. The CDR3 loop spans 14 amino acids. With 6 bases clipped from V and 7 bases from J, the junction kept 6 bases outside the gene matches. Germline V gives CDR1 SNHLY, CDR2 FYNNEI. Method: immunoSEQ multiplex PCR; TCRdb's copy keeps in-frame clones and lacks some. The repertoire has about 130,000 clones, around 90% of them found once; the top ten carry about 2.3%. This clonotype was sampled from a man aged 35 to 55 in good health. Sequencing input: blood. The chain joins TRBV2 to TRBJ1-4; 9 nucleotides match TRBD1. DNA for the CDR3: TGTGCCAGCAGGAAACAGGGGGCGGGTGAAAAACTGTTTTTT. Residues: CASRKQGAGEKLFF.